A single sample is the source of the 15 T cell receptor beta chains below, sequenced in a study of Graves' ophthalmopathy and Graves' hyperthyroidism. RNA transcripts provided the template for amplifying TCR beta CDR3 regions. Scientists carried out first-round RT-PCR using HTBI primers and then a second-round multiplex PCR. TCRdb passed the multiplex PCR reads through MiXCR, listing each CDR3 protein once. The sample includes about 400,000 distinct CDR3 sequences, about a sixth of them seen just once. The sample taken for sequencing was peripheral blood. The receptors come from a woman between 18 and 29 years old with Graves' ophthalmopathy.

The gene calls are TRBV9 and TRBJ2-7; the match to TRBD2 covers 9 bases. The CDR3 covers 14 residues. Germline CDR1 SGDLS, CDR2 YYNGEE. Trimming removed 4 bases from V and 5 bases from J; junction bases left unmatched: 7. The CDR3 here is CASSPTSGVNEQYF. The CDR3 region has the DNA TGTGCCAGCAGCCCGACTAGCGGTGTTAACGAGCAGTACTTC. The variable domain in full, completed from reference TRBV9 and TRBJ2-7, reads DSGVTQTPKHLITATGQRVTLRCSPRSGDLSVYWYQQSLDQGLQFLIQYYNGEERAKGNILERFSAQQFPDLHSELNLSSLELGDSALYFCASSPTSGVNEQYFGPGTRLTVT.

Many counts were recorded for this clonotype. This chain's CDR3 is CASSLVGGIIEAFF. As DNA, the CDR3 is TGTGCCAGCAGTTTGGTAGGGGGCATAATTGAAGCTTTCTTT. The genes are TRBV28 and TRBJ1-1; 7 nucleotides line up with TRBD1. The junction had 8 bases not matched to a gene; V was cut back by 3 bases and J by 7 bases. Germline assignment: CDR1 MDHEN and CDR2 SYDVKM. The CDR3 runs to 14 residues. Combining the CDR3 with reference TRBV28 and TRBJ1-1 gives the whole variable domain DVKVTQSSRYLVKRTGEKVFLECVQDMDHENMFWYRQDPGLGLRLIYFSYDVKMKEKGDIPEGYSVSREKKERFSLILESASTNQTSMYLCASSLVGGIIEAFFGQGTRLTVV.

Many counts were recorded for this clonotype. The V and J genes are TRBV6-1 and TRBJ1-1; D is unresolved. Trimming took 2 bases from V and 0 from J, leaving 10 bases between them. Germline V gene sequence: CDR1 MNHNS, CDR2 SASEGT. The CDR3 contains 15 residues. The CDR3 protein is CASSESRRMNTEAFF. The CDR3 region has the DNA TGTGCCAGCAGTGAATCGCGGCGGATGAACACTGAAGCTTTCTTT.

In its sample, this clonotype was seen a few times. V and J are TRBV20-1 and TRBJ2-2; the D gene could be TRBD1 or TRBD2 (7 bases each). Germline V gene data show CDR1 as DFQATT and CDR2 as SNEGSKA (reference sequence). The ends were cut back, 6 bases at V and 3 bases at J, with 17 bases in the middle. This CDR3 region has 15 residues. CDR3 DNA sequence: TGCAGTGCAAGCATTCAGGGGGGGGACACCGGGGAGCTGTTTTTT. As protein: CSASIQGGDTGELFF.

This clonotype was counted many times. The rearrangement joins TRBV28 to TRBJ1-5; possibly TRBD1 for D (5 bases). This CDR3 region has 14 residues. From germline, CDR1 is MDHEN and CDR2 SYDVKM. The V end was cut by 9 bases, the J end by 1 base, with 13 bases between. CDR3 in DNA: TGTGCCAGTCGAGCAGGGATCAGCAATCAGCCCCAGCATTTT. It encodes CASRAGISNQPQHF.

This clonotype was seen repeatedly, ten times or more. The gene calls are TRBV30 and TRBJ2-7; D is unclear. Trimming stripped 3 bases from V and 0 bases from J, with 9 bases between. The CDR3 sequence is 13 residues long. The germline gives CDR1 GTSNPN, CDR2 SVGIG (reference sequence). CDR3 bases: TGTGCCTGGAGGATGGGCAGCTCCTACGAGCAGTACTTC. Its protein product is CAWRMGSSYEQYF.

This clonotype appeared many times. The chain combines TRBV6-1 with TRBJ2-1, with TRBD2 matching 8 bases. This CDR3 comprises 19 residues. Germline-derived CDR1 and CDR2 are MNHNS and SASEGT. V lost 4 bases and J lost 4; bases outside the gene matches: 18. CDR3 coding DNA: TGTGCCAGCAGTGGTCAAGGGGGGGGTCTAGCGGGTGGGTACAATGAGCAGTTCTTC. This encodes CASSGQGGGLAGGYNEQFF.

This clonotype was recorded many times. This CDR3 is CASSPQRQGAGEQYF. The CDR3 DNA sequence: TGTGCCAGCAGCCCCCAGCGACAGGGGGCCGGGGAGCAGTACTTC. The chain has TRBV4-2 and TRBJ2-7; the match to TRBD1 covers 10 bases. Germline CDR1 and CDR2: LGHNA and YNFKEQ. CDR3 size: 15 residues. V shed 4 bases and J 7 bases; nucleotides not matched to a gene: 10.

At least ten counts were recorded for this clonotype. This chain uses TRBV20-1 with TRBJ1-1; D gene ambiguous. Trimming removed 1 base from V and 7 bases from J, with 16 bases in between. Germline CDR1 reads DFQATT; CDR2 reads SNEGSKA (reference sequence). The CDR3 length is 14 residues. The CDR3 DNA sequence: TGCAGTGCTAGAGTTGATCCGGGCTCAAGTGAAGCTTTCTTT. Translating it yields CSARVDPGSSEAFF.

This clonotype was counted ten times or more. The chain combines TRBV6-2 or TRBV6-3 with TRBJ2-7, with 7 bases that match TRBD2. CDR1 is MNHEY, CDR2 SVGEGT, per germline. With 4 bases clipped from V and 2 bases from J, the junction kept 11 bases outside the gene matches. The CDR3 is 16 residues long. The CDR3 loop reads CASSSQYPGGAYEQYF. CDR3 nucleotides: TGTGCCAGCAGTTCCCAGTATCCGGGAGGAGCCTACGAGCAGTACTTC.

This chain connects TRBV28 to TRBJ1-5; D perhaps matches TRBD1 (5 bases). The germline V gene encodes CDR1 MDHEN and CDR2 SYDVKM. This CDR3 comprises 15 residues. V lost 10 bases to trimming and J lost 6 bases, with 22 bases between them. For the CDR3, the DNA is TGTGCCACCGCCTTACAGGCCCAAACCCTTCAGCCCCAGCATTTT. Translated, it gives CATALQAQTLQPQHF. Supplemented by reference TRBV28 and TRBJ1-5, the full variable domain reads DVKVTQSSRYLVKRTGEKVFLECVQDMDHENMFWYRQDPGLGLRLIYFSYDVKMKEKGDIPEGYSVSREKKERFSLILESASTNQTSMYLCATALQAQTLQPQHFGDGTRLSIL.

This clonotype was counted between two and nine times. The CDR3 sequence is CASSSDTPNTEAFF. CDR3 sequence (DNA): TGTGCCAGCAGCTCCGACACACCGAACACTGAAGCTTTCTTT. This chain links TRBV11-2 with TRBJ1-1; no definite D call. The CDR3 covers 14 residues. V was clipped by 4 bases and J by 1 base, with 10 bases between them. The germline CDR1 and CDR2 sequences are SGHAT and FQNNGV.

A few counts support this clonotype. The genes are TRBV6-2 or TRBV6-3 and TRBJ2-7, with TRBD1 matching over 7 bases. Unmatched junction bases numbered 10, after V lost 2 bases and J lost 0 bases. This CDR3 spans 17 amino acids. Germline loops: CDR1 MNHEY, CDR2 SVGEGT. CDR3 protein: CASSYNRGRTFSYEQYF. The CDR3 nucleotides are TGTGCCAGCAGTTACAACAGGGGACGCACCTTCTCCTACGAGCAGTACTTC.

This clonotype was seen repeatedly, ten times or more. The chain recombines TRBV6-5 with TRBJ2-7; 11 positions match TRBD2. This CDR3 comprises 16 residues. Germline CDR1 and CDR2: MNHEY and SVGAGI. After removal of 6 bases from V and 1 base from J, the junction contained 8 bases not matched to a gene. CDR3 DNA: TGTGCCAGCAGAATCGACGGACTAGCGGGTTCCTACGAGCAGTACTTC. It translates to CASRIDGLAGSYEQYF.

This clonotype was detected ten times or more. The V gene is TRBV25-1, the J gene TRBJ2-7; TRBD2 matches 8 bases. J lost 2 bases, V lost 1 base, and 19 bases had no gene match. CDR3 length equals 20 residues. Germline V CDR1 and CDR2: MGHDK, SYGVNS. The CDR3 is CASSELRMGKGGRSAYEQYF. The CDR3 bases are TGTGCCAGCAGTGAATTACGTATGGGGAAGGGCGGGAGGAGCGCCTACGAGCAGTACTTC.